A single sample gave rise to the 7 T cell receptor beta chains below, sequenced in a study of monozygotic twins with inflammatory bowel disease. TCRdb reprocessed the 5' RACE reads; each CDR3 protein has one entry and no DNA is given. This sample's table reports approximately 400,000 distinct CDR3 sequences. Sequenced material: blood. These receptors were obtained from a human donor with ulcerative colitis or Crohn's disease, or a healthy co-twin of an affected twin (not recorded which).

V is TRBV12-3 or TRBV12-4 and J is TRBJ2-1. The CDR3 consists of 15 residues. This CDR3 is CASTNRGGSYNEQFF.

The J gene is TRBJ2-3, the V gene TRBV5-1; absent DNA, TCRdb's TRBD1 call cannot be checked. Germline-derived CDR1 and CDR2 are SGHRS and YFSETQ. The CDR3 is 15 amino acids. CDR3 sequence reads: CASSPAGARGDTQYF. The full variable domain, its missing parts supplied by reference TRBV5-1 and TRBJ2-3, is KAGVTQTPRYLIKTRGQQVTLSCSPISGHRSVSWYQQTPGQGLQFLFEYFSETQRNKGNFPGRFSGRQFSNSRSEMNVSTLELGDSALYLCASSPAGARGDTQYFGPGTRLTVL.

The rearrangement joins TRBV12-3 or TRBV12-4 to TRBJ2-6. This CDR3 contains 13 residues. CDR3 sequence reads: CASRTSGANVLTF.

The gene calls are TRBV6-4 and TRBJ2-1; the D gene TCRdb calls, TRBD2, cannot be checked with no DNA. Germline CDR1 reads MRHNA; CDR2 reads SNTAGT. The CDR3 has 13 residues. CDR3 loop: CASSDGLANEQFF.

J is TRBJ2-3 and V is TRBV20-1. The V gene's germline CDR1 is DFQATT and CDR2 SNEGSKA (reference sequence). The CDR3 is made up of 16 amino acids. This CDR3 is CSARVFSQLRSDTQYF.

The chain combines TRBV7-2 with TRBJ2-3. This CDR3 comprises 12 residues. Per germline, CDR1 SGHTA and CDR2 FQGNSA. CDR3 protein: CASSFSVDTQYF.

V and J are TRBV2 and TRBJ1-2; checking the TCRdb D call of TRBD1 is not possible without DNA. Germline loops: CDR1 SNHLY, CDR2 FYNNEI. The CDR3 is made up of 14 amino acids. The chain's CDR3 is CASSIDRVADGYTF.